These 20 T cell receptor beta chains came from one sample sequenced in a study of cytomegalovirus exposure and HLA in healthy donors. The PCR had 60 Vbeta and 13 Jbeta primers. Clones were read by immunoSEQ multiplex PCR, and TCRdb kept only the in-frame ones, dropping some. The sample has 120,000 or so clones, 55% to 75% seen once. Sequencing was performed on PBMCs. These receptors were collected from a man aged 30 to 45 in good health and CMV-seropositive.

V and J are TRBV29-1 and TRBJ1-2, with D possibly matching TRBD1 (6 bases). From germline, CDR1 is SQVTM and CDR2 ANQGSEA. The CDR3 is made up of 14 amino acids. Trimming cost V 2 bases and J 8 bases, with 18 bases left between them. The CDR3 DNA sequence: TGCAGCGTTGAACCGGGACACTACGAGGACGGCTACACCTTC. Protein product: CSVEPGHYEDGYTF.

The chain links TRBV9 to TRBJ1-3; weak D call: TRBD1 (5 bases). The germline V gene encodes CDR1 SGDLS and CDR2 YYNGEE. The CDR3 extends over 15 amino acids. V dropped 4 bases and J dropped 4 bases, with 15 bases sitting between them. The CDR3 DNA sequence: TGTGCCAGCAGCTTCGACTGGACATGGGGAAACACCATATATTTT. Amino acid sequence: CASSFDWTWGNTIYF.

The V and J genes are TRBV2 and TRBJ2-7; the D gene is possibly TRBD2 (6 bases). This CDR3 region has 12 residues. The V gene lost 6 bases and the J gene lost 3 bases, with 9 bases spanning the gap. Germline lookup yields CDR1 SNHLY and CDR2 FYNNEI. Written as DNA, the CDR3 is TGTGCCAGCAGGTGGGGGGTCTACGAGCAGTACTTC. This translates into CASRWGVYEQYF.

This clone was seen more than once but under ten times. The chain recombines TRBV4-2 with TRBJ2-5; 7 bases fit TRBD2. There are 15 residues in the CDR3. CDR1 LGHNA and CDR2 YNFKEQ come from the germline V gene. J was trimmed by 5 bases and V by 4 bases; bases with no gene match: 10. CDR3 sequence reads: CASSRARGGTETQYF. CDR3 in DNA: TGTGCCAGCAGCCGTGCAAGGGGAGGGACGGAGACCCAGTACTTC.

The chain uses TRBV10-1 and TRBJ2-1; 8 bases are shared with TRBD1. Trimming took 11 bases from V and 10 from J; bases not matched to a gene: 13. Germline lookup yields CDR1 WNHNN and CDR2 SYGVQD (reference sequence). The CDR3 loop spans 13 amino acids. CDR3 sequence (DNA): TGCGCCGGAATAACAGGGGGGCCCCAGGAGCAGTTCTTC. Its protein is CAGITGGPQEQFF.

There are a few counts of this clone. The chain's CDR3 is CAISDIGGGGSPSSYEQYF. In DNA form, the CDR3 reads TGTGCCATCAGTGATATAGGCGGGGGAGGATCCCCCTCCTCCTACGAGCAGTACTTC. V gene TRBV10-3 combines with J gene TRBJ2-7; 7 bases are shared with TRBD2. CDR1 and CDR2 (germline): ENHRY, SYGVKD. This CDR3 is 19 amino acids long. V shed 3 bases and J 0 bases; nucleotides not matched to a gene: 17.

V gene TRBV6-6 combines with J gene TRBJ2-2; 9 positions agree with TRBD2. J lost 5 bases, V lost 8 bases, and 6 bases had no gene match. CDR1 and CDR2 from the germline V gene are MNHNY and SVGAGI (reference sequence). The CDR3 runs to 14 residues. The CDR3 bases are TGTGCCAGCGTAGCGGGAGTCGTTACCGGGGAGCTGTTTTTT. Translating it yields CASVAGVVTGELFF.

The rearrangement links TRBV10-3 to TRBJ1-2; a weak D match, TRBD1 (5 bases). In germline, CDR1 is ENHRY, CDR2 SYGVKD. CDR3 length: 15 amino acids. V was cut by 7 bases and J by 0 bases, with 15 bases left in between. The chain's CDR3 is CAITAEQETNYGYTF. CDR3 nucleotide sequence: TGTGCCATCACCGCAGAACAGGAGACTAACTATGGCTACACCTTC.

J is TRBJ2-3 and V is TRBV5-1; 8 positions agree with TRBD1. The CDR3 has 16 residues. Germline trimming cut 4 bases from V and 0 bases from J; bases unmatched to any gene: 7. Per the germline V gene, CDR1 is SGHRS and CDR2 is YFSETQ. CDR3 nucleotide sequence: TGCGCCAGCAGCAGCGACAGGGGAGCCAGCACAGATACGCAGTATTTT. Translating gives CASSSDRGASTDTQYF.

J is TRBJ2-5 and V is TRBV5-1, with 8 bases identical to TRBD1. The CDR3 runs to 15 residues. CDR1 SGHRS and CDR2 YFSETQ come from the germline V gene. J was trimmed by 5 bases and V by 4 bases; bases with no gene match: 10. CDR3 nucleotide sequence: TGCGCCAGCAGCCAATCGACAGGGGTAGGGGAGACCCAGTACTTC. Amino acid sequence: CASSQSTGVGETQYF.

The rearrangement joins TRBV5-1 to TRBJ2-7, with D possibly TRBD2 on 6 matching bases. This CDR3 spans 15 amino acids. V was cut by 0 bases and J by 2 bases, with 12 bases left in between. Germline CDR1 and CDR2: SGHRS and YFSETQ. The CDR3 sequence is CASSLVAGSAYEQYF. The DNA for the CDR3 is TGCGCCAGCAGCTTGGTCGCCGGGAGCGCCTACGAGCAGTACTTC. The full variable domain, with the rest looked up from reference TRBV5-1 and TRBJ2-7, is KAGVTQTPRYLIKTRGQQVTLSCSPISGHRSVSWYQQTPGQGLQFLFEYFSETQRNKGNFPGRFSGRQFSNSRSEMNVSTLELGDSALYLCASSLVAGSAYEQYFGPGTRLTVT.

The rearrangement links TRBV29-1 to TRBJ2-3, with 9 bases that match TRBD1. Unmatched junction bases numbered 5, after V lost 2 bases and J lost 2 bases. The germline V gene has CDR1 SQVTM and CDR2 ANQGSEA. CDR3 length: 15 amino acids. CDR3 residues: CSVERGTGYTDTQYF. DNA for the CDR3: TGCAGCGTTGAACGTGGGACAGGGTACACAGATACGCAGTATTTT.

The rearrangement links TRBV5-4 to TRBJ2-5; D remains ambiguous. The end of the DNA fits TRBJ2-7 better, so the J call may be wrong. CDR1 SGHNT and CDR2 YYREEE come from the germline V gene (reference sequence). The CDR3 is made up of 14 amino acids. The CDR3, as DNA: TGTGCCAGCAGCCCGGCCACGACTTTCTACGAGCAGTACTTC. Translation gives CASSPATTFYEQYF.

The count of this clone is one. This chain uses TRBV11-2 with TRBJ2-2, with 8 bases that match TRBD2. V was clipped by 5 bases and J by 1 base; unmatched bases: 6. CDR3 size: 16 residues. Germline lookup yields CDR1 SGHAT and CDR2 FQNNGV. The CDR3 sequence: CASSPRGGRNTGELFF. As DNA, the CDR3 is TGTGCCAGCAGCCCTCGGGGGGGGAGGAACACCGGGGAGCTGTTTTTT.

The chain joins TRBV5-6 to TRBJ1-2; 8 nucleotides align to TRBD1. J was trimmed by 4 bases and V by 3 bases; bases with no gene match: 8. CDR1 is SGHDT, CDR2 YYEEEE, per germline. This CDR3 is built from 15 residues. The DNA of the CDR3 is TGTGCCAGCAGCTCTGCCAGGACAGGGACCTATGGCTACACCTTC. Its protein is CASSSARTGTYGYTF.

This chain joins TRBV11-2 and TRBJ1-1; 7 nucleotides match TRBD1. V was pared by 6 bases and J by 0 bases, with 4 bases of the junction left unmatched. Germline assignment: CDR1 SGHAT and CDR2 FQNNGV. This CDR3 region has 14 residues. CDR3 bases: TGTGCCAGCAGACCTACAGGGGTGAACACTGAAGCTTTCTTT. Its protein is CASRPTGVNTEAFF.

This clone occurred a few times. The rearrangement links TRBV5-1 to TRBJ2-2, with 12 positions matching TRBD2. This CDR3 is built from 15 residues. Germline V CDR1 and CDR2: SGHRS, YFSETQ. The V segment lost 4 bases and the J segment 6 bases; nucleotides outside the gene matches: 4. CDR3 loop: CASSGGLAGSGELFF. The CDR3 coding sequence is TGCGCCAGCAGCGGTGGACTAGCGGGATCCGGGGAGCTGTTTTTT.

This clone appeared a few times. The chain employs TRBV29-1 and TRBJ1-5, with a tentative D call TRBD1 (6 bases). The CDR3 length is 13 residues. V gave up 6 bases and J gave up 1 base, with 10 bases separating them. Germline assignment: CDR1 SQVTM and CDR2 ANQGSEA. CDR3 region: CSVSGASNQPQHF. The DNA of the CDR3 is TGCAGCGTGTCAGGGGCCAGCAATCAGCCCCAGCATTTT.

The rearrangement links TRBV11-3 to TRBJ2-1; 8 nucleotides align to TRBD2. CDR1 is SGHNT and CDR2 is YENEEA in the germline V gene. The CDR3 consists of 17 residues. V trimming: 6 bases; J trimming: 0 bases; junction bases outside the gene matches: 10. The CDR3 loop reads CASSARTGGPSYNEQFF. The CDR3 bases are TGTGCCAGCAGTGCTAGAACGGGAGGGCCCTCCTACAATGAGCAGTTCTTC.

The chain links TRBV15 to TRBJ2-3, with a tentative D call TRBD2 (5 bases). CDR3 length: 15 residues. V was pared by 0 bases and J by 2 bases, with 9 bases between. CDR1 is LNHNV and CDR2 is YYDKDF in the germline V gene (reference sequence). CDR3 sequence reads: CATSRDGSYTDTQYF. In DNA, the CDR3 is TGTGCCACCAGCAGAGATGGGAGTTACACAGATACGCAGTATTTT.